One sample yielded the 19 T cell receptor beta chains listed below, sequenced in a study of blood T cell repertoires in COVID-19. Sequenced by immunoSEQ multiplex PCR; TCRdb stores in-frame clones only, minus some. The table lists fewer than 200,000 clones, around 85% of them singletons. Sequenced material: peripheral blood. All receptors come from an elderly woman with acute or convalescent COVID-19.

The count of this clone is one. The gene calls are TRBV5-7 and TRBJ1-5; the D is unclear. TRBV5-7 belongs to the ORF category, with a function that is uncertain. The CDR3 extends over 15 amino acids. Deletions cut 4 bases from V and 1 base from J, with 12 bases between. The CDR3 nucleotides are TGTGCCAGCAGCCCGGGAAATGGGAGCAATCAGCCCCAGCATTTT. It is translated as CASSPGNGSNQPQHF.

This rearrangement joins TRBV10-3 to TRBJ2-1; TRBD2 agrees at 8 bases. Germline V CDR1 and CDR2: ENHRY, SYGVKD. The CDR3 sequence is 15 residues long. Trimming at V came to 6 bases and at J to 2 bases, leaving 6 bases not matched to a gene. The DNA of the CDR3 is TGTGCCATCAGGGAGACTAGCGTCCCCTACAATGAGCAGTTCTTC. Protein: CAIRETSVPYNEQFF.

The chain joins TRBV11-3 to TRBJ2-3; tentatively, D is TRBD2 (5 bases). The germline V gene has CDR1 SGHNT and CDR2 YENEEA. The V end was cut by 1 base, the J end by 6 bases, with 11 bases between. The CDR3 is 14 amino acids. CDR3 protein: CASSLGRGSDTQYF. The CDR3 region has the DNA TGTGCCAGCAGCTTAGGTCGGGGTTCGGATACGCAGTATTTT.

V usage is TRBV12-5 and J usage is TRBJ2-1, with 8 bases aligning to TRBD2. After removal of 4 bases from V and 9 bases from J, the junction contained 5 bases not matched to a gene. Germline V CDR1 and CDR2: LGHNT, FRNRAP. CDR3 length equals 13 residues. The CDR3 DNA reads as TGTGCTAGTGGTTGGACTACTAGCGGTGAGCAGTTCTTC. Translation gives CASGWTTSGEQFF. The full variable domain, in which reference TRBV12-5 and TRBJ2-1 provide the parts outside the CDR3, is DARVTQTPRHKVTEMGQEVTMRCQPILGHNTVFWYRQTMMQGLELLAYFRNRAPLDDSGMPKDRFSAEMPDATLATLKIQPSEPRDSAVYFCASGWTTSGEQFFGPGTRLTVL.

In DNA form, the CDR3 reads TGTGCCAGCAGCTCCAGGGGGCGCGGAAACACCATATATTTT. It codes for CASSSRGRGNTIYF. This chain joins TRBV7-6 and TRBJ1-3, with 8 nucleotides matching TRBD1. Trimming took 4 bases from V and 4 from J; bases not matched to a gene: 3. The CDR3 consists of 14 residues. CDR1 SGHVS and CDR2 FNYEAQ come from the germline V gene.

This chain joins TRBV20-1 and TRBJ1-2; maybe TRBD1 (5 bases). Trimming left V 3 bases short and J 8 bases short, with 10 bases between. Per the germline V gene, CDR1 is DFQATT and CDR2 is SNEGSKA (reference sequence). This CDR3 has 11 residues. The CDR3 nucleotides are TGCAGTGCTAGCGAGACAGTAGGCTACACCTTC. Protein sequence: CSASETVGYTF.

This clone has a single count. The chain uses TRBV19 and TRBJ2-2, with 9 bases matching TRBD1. With V trimmed by 4 bases and J by 5 bases, 11 bases remained unmatched. CDR1 is LNHDA, CDR2 SQIVND, per germline (reference sequence). The CDR3 contains 17 residues. CDR3 DNA: TGTGCCAGTAGTACGGCAACCCCGGGACAGGGTACCGGGGAGCTGTTTTTT. This encodes CASSTATPGQGTGELFF.

The V and J genes are TRBV2 and TRBJ2-1; D is undetermined. The CDR3 spans 13 residues. Between the trimmed V and J ends, which lost 7 bases and 8 bases, there was a span of 15 bases. Germline lookup yields CDR1 SNHLY and CDR2 FYNNEI. The CDR3 DNA reads TGTGCCAGCACCCCGCGTGAGGTCCATGAGCAGTTCTTC. This sequence encodes CASTPREVHEQFF.

This chain connects TRBV5-1 to TRBJ2-3, with D unresolved. The CDR3 consists of 14 residues. V was cut by 0 bases and J by 7 bases, with 12 bases left in between. Germline V gene sequence: CDR1 SGHRS, CDR2 YFSETQ. This CDR3 is CASSLDRATNTQYF. The DNA for the CDR3 is TGCGCCAGCAGCTTGGACAGAGCCACGAATACGCAGTATTTT.

V usage is TRBV20-1 and J usage is TRBJ2-5; D gene uncertain. The CDR3 runs 12 residues. Germline loops: CDR1 DFQATT, CDR2 SNEGSKA (reference sequence). Trimming took off 3 bases at V and 2 bases at J, with 7 bases between the two ends. CDR3 sequence reads: CSASGQQETQYF. Here the CDR3 DNA reads TGCAGTGCTAGTGGGCAGCAAGAGACCCAGTACTTC.

The V call is TRBV5-6, the J call TRBJ2-1; 13 bases match TRBD2. In germline, CDR1 is SGHDT, CDR2 YYEEEE. The CDR3 consists of 17 residues. V lost 4 bases and J lost 1; bases outside the gene matches: 5. The CDR3 region is CASSPGLAGLSYNEQFF. CDR3 sequence (DNA): TGTGCCAGCAGCCCGGGACTAGCGGGGTTGTCCTACAATGAGCAGTTCTTC.

The V and J genes are TRBV4-2 and TRBJ1-1; 12 positions agree with TRBD1. The CDR3 has 19 residues. J was trimmed by 7 bases and V by 0 bases; bases with no gene match: 15. CDR1 is LGHNA and CDR2 is YNFKEQ in the germline V gene. CDR3 in amino acids: CASSQDLRGTGGGYNEAFF. CDR3 DNA: TGTGCCAGCAGCCAAGATCTAAGGGGGACAGGGGGCGGCTATAATGAAGCTTTCTTT.

Comment on this clone: Other DNA sequences in this sample translate to the same CDR3. This rearrangement joins TRBV4-3 to TRBJ1-2; 7 nucleotides match TRBD1. After removal of 3 bases from V and 5 bases from J, the junction contained 6 bases not matched to a gene. The CDR3 consists of 14 residues. CDR1 LGHNA and CDR2 YSLEER come from the germline V gene. The CDR3 is CASSQEQGSYGYTF. DNA of the CDR3: TGCGCCAGCAGCCAGGAACAGGGGAGTTATGGCTACACCTTC.

V is TRBV28 and J is TRBJ2-2; the match to TRBD1 covers 9 bases. Germline V CDR1 and CDR2: MDHEN, SYDVKM. The trim removed 6 bases at V and 7 bases at J, leaving 9 bases unmatched. The CDR3 loop spans 15 amino acids. The CDR3 coding sequence is TGTGCCAGCAGAGAGGACAGGGGAATCGGCGGGGAGCTGTTTTTT. Its protein product is CASREDRGIGGELFF.

J is TRBJ2-3 and V is TRBV9, with D unclear. Trimming left V 0 bases short and J 5 bases short, with 7 bases between. Per the germline V gene, CDR1 is SGDLS and CDR2 is YYNGEE. The CDR3 loop spans 13 amino acids. The CDR3 nucleotides read TGTGCCAGCAGCGTAGCCCCTCTAGATACGCAGTATTTT. It codes for CASSVAPLDTQYF. Variable domain in full (rest from reference TRBV9 and TRBJ2-3): DSGVTQTPKHLITATGQRVTLRCSPRSGDLSVYWYQQSLDQGLQFLIQYYNGEERAKGNILERFSAQQFPDLHSELNLSSLELGDSALYFCASSVAPLDTQYFGPGTRLTVL.

This clone was seen a single time. The chain is built from TRBV11-2 and TRBJ1-1; TRBD1 aligns across 8 bases. Unmatched junction bases numbered 9, after V lost 3 bases and J lost 0 bases. Per germline, CDR1 SGHAT and CDR2 FQNNGV. This CDR3 is 17 amino acids long. The chain's CDR3 is CASSFWTGSPMNTEAFF. The DNA of the CDR3 is TGTGCCAGCAGCTTTTGGACAGGGTCTCCTATGAACACTGAAGCTTTCTTT.

This sequence joins TRBV14 and TRBJ2-5; D ambiguous. This CDR3 is built from 13 residues. The V end was cut by 1 base, the J end by 7 bases, with 10 bases between. Germline assignment: CDR1 SGHDN and CDR2 FVKESK. This CDR3 is CASSQGGAGTQYF. The DNA for the CDR3 is TGTGCCAGCAGCCAAGGCGGCGCCGGGACCCAGTACTTC.

This chain uses TRBV2 with TRBJ1-2; no firm D call. In germline, CDR1 is SNHLY, CDR2 FYNNEI. The V end lost 2 bases, the J end lost 8 bases, and 12 bases lay between the germline ends. This CDR3 comprises 13 residues. CDR3 in amino acids: CASSEFRGTGYTF. DNA of the CDR3: TGTGCCAGCAGTGAATTTCGGGGTACGGGCTACACCTTC.

The V and J genes are TRBV4-2 and TRBJ1-3, with D possibly TRBD1 on 5 matching bases. The germline gives CDR1 LGHNA, CDR2 YNFKEQ. V gave up 0 bases and J gave up 4 bases, with 13 bases separating them. The CDR3 has 16 residues. Here the CDR3 DNA reads TGTGCCAGCAGCCAAGATGGGGGGTCGGGAGGAAACACCATATATTTT. The encoded protein is CASSQDGGSGGNTIYF.